The 28 T cell receptor beta chains presented below share a single source sample, sequenced in a study of OX40 agonist ivuxolimab in advanced cancers. Using immunoSEQ multiplex PCR, the repertoire was profiled, and TCRdb retains in-frame clones only, with some absent. The sample shows roughly 48,000 clones, about 88% of them seen only once. The sequencing here drew on CD4+ or CD8+ T cells sorted from blood, taken in a trial of the OX40 agonist ivuxolimab. The receptors shown here come from an adult with an advanced solid tumor such as melanoma, head and neck, liver or kidney cancer.

The genes are TRBV7-8 and TRBJ1-1; 7 nucleotides line up with TRBD1. Germline lookup yields CDR1 SGHVS and CDR2 FQNEAQ. V lost 5 bases to trimming and J lost 0 bases; unmatched junction nucleotides: 6. The CDR3 covers 15 residues. The CDR3: CASSPRDSLNTEAFF. In nucleotides, the CDR3 is TGTGCCAGCAGCCCAAGGGACAGTTTGAACACTGAAGCTTTCTTT.

This clone came up once. This sequence joins TRBV29-1 and TRBJ2-2, with D uncertain. The germline V gene encodes CDR1 SQVTM and CDR2 ANQGSEA. CDR3 length: 12 residues. V was trimmed by 7 bases and J by 4 bases, leaving 10 bases between them. CDR3: CSGSLSTGELFF. The CDR3 region has the DNA TGCAGCGGCAGTCTAAGCACCGGGGAGCTGTTTTTT.

The sample holds a few counts of this clone. The chain couples TRBV4-1 to TRBJ1-6, with D maybe TRBD1 (6 bases). The CDR3 consists of 16 residues. Trimming cost V 2 bases and J 1 base, with 9 bases left between them. Germline lookup yields CDR1 MGHRA and CDR2 YSYEKL. The DNA for the CDR3 is TGCGCCAGCAGCCAACAGGGGCTGTCCTATAATTCACCCCTCCACTTT. Amino acid sequence: CASSQQGLSYNSPLHF.

This clone was observed a few times. The chain couples TRBV6-1 to TRBJ1-6; D remains ambiguous. This CDR3 has 12 residues. V lost 8 bases, J lost 8 bases, and 10 bases lay in between. Germline CDR1 reads MNHNS; CDR2 reads SASEGT. The CDR3 DNA reads TGTGCCAGCGCCGGGGTTTATTCACCCCTCCACTTT. Its protein product is CASAGVYSPLHF.

The chain joins TRBV7-2 to TRBJ2-1; no firm D call. The V end was cut by 3 bases, the J end by 8 bases, with 8 bases between. Germline loops: CDR1 SGHTA, CDR2 FQGNSA. This CDR3 contains 12 residues. The CDR3 region has the DNA TGTGCCAGCAGCTTTAGCCCCTATGAGCAGTTCTTC. Its protein product is CASSFSPYEQFF.

The V and J genes are TRBV10-3 and TRBJ1-5; 8 bases line up with TRBD1. CDR3 length equals 16 residues. The germline V gene encodes CDR1 ENHRY and CDR2 SYGVKD. V lost 4 bases, J lost 4 bases, and 9 bases stayed unmatched. CDR3 residues: CAISVTQGAGNQPQHF. The CDR3 DNA sequence: TGTGCCATCAGTGTAACTCAGGGGGCGGGTAATCAGCCCCAGCATTTT.

This rearrangement joins TRBV11-3 to TRBJ2-7; tentative D call: TRBD2 (6 bases). V was trimmed by 2 bases and J by 5 bases, leaving 13 bases between them. The germline gives CDR1 SGHNT, CDR2 YENEEA. The length of the CDR3 is 14 residues. The CDR3 reads CASSLSRGNHEQYF. Here the CDR3 DNA reads TGTGCCAGCAGCTTAAGTCGCGGGAACCACGAGCAGTACTTC. Based on the CDR3 plus reference TRBV11-3 and TRBJ2-7, the full variable domain is EAGVVQSPRYKIIEKKQPVAFWCNPISGHNTLYWYLQNLGQGPELLIRYENEEAVDDSQLPKDRFSAERLKGVDSTLKIQPAELGDSAVYLCASSLSRGNHEQYFGPGTRLTVT.

The chain couples TRBV4-1 to TRBJ2-7; 9 bases agree with TRBD2. The CDR3 covers 16 residues. J was trimmed by 2 bases and V by 1 base; bases with no gene match: 6. CDR1 is MGHRA, CDR2 YSYEKL, per germline. In DNA form, the CDR3 reads TGCGCCAGCAGCCAAGCTGCGGGAGGGAGGACCTACGAGCAGTACTTC. Protein product: CASSQAAGGRTYEQYF.

The chain is built from TRBV9 and TRBJ1-3; D is possibly TRBD1 (5 bases). The length of the CDR3 is 13 residues. CDR1 is SGDLS, CDR2 YYNGEE, per germline. V lost 1 base and J 3 bases, leaving 5 bases between the germline ends. CDR3 DNA: TGTGCCAGCAGCGTACAGGGTGGAAACACCATATATTTT. As protein: CASSVQGGNTIYF.

In this sample, this clone turned up a few times. The CDR3 bases are TGCGCCAGCAGCCAAGGCGGGGGTTTGACCTACGAGCAGTACTTC. Encoded protein: CASSQGGGLTYEQYF. The chain joins TRBV4-1 to TRBJ2-7, with 7 bases aligning to TRBD2. The CDR3 sequence is 15 residues long. Germline assignment: CDR1 MGHRA and CDR2 YSYEKL. V was pared by 1 base and J by 2 bases, with 5 bases of the junction left unmatched.

The V gene is TRBV15, the J gene TRBJ1-3; TRBD1 matches 9 bases. Germline values: CDR1 LNHNV, CDR2 YYDKDF (reference sequence). CDR3 length: 16 amino acids. V shed 0 bases, J shed 2 bases, and the junction held 2 bases outside the gene matches. The CDR3 DNA sequence: TGTGCCACCAGCAGAGATGGGACAGGGACTGGAAACACCATATATTTT. It is translated as CATSRDGTGTGNTIYF.

This CDR3 reads CASSNGGLAGGPSQEQFF. The CDR3 nucleotides read TGTGCCAGCAGCAATGGCGGATTAGCGGGAGGGCCCTCGCAGGAGCAGTTCTTC. The chain employs TRBV21-1 and TRBJ2-1; TRBD2 reflects the table's D call only, with no check against the DNA. TRBV21-1 is a known pseudogene. The CDR3 contains 18 residues.

The J gene is TRBJ2-6, the V gene TRBV4-3; 7 nucleotides align to TRBD1. This CDR3 has 18 amino acids. CDR1 LGHNA and CDR2 YSLEER come from the germline V gene. J lost 0 bases, V lost 3 bases, and 8 bases had no gene match. CDR3 DNA: TGCGCCAGCAGCCACCCCGGGACAGCGATCTCTGGGGCCAACGTCCTGACTTTC. Translating it yields CASSHPGTAISGANVLTF.

The CDR3 spells CASSKQGAGNQPQHF. The CDR3 region has the DNA TGTGCCAGCAGTAAACAGGGGGCCGGCAATCAGCCCCAGCATTTT. This chain joins TRBV6-6 and TRBJ1-5, with 9 bases identical to TRBD1. Germline loops: CDR1 MNHNY, CDR2 SVGAGI (reference sequence). The CDR3 has 15 amino acids. V lost 5 bases, J lost 2 bases, and 4 bases stayed unmatched.

The CDR3 DNA reads as TGTGCCAGCAGCCGCAGTTTGACCCAGTACTTC. This translates into CASSRSLTQYF. The chain is built from TRBV7-9 and TRBJ2-5; D not resolved. V lost 5 bases to trimming and J lost 7 bases, with 8 bases between them. Germline CDR1 and CDR2: SEHNR and FQNEAQ (reference sequence). CDR3 length: 11 residues.

The V and J genes are TRBV11-1 and TRBJ2-5; D ambiguous. Deletions cut 5 bases from V and 1 base from J, with 8 bases between. Germline CDR1 SGHAT, CDR2 FQDESV (reference sequence). The CDR3 is made up of 13 amino acids. The CDR3 region has the DNA TGTGCCAGCAGCCCAAGGACCCAAGAGACCCAGTACTTC. This codes for CASSPRTQETQYF.

This clone was seen only a few times. The chain links TRBV7-2 to TRBJ1-4, with TRBD1 matching over 9 bases. Germline trimming cut 3 bases from V and 5 bases from J; bases unmatched to any gene: 7. The CDR3 length is 16 residues. In germline, CDR1 is SGHTA, CDR2 FQGNSA. The CDR3 bases are TGTGCCAGCAGCTTGAGATCCGGGACAGGGAATGAAAAACTGTTTTTT. This codes for CASSLRSGTGNEKLFF.

V is TRBV7-2 and J is TRBJ1-1; 7 bases fit TRBD1. The CDR3 consists of 17 residues. V lost 5 bases and J lost 3; bases outside the gene matches: 15. Germline-derived CDR1 and CDR2 are SGHTA and FQGNSA. The CDR3 region is CASSRITGARTYTEAFF. The CDR3 DNA reads TGTGCCAGCAGCCGAATTACAGGGGCCCGAACATACACTGAAGCTTTCTTT.

The V call is TRBV2, the J call TRBJ2-1; 7 bases align to TRBD1. Trimming cost V 0 bases and J 5 bases; bases outside gene matches: 10. The length of the CDR3 is 17 residues. Germline V gene sequence: CDR1 SNHLY, CDR2 FYNNEI. CDR3: CASSEARGRWYDNEQFF. The CDR3 DNA is TGTGCCAGCAGTGAAGCGAGGGGGCGTTGGTACGACAATGAGCAGTTCTTC.

V gene TRBV30 combines with J gene TRBJ2-7; D unresolved. The germline CDR1 and CDR2 sequences are GTSNPN and SVGIG (reference sequence). Trimming left V 2 bases short and J 5 bases short, with 7 bases between. This CDR3 spans 11 amino acids. Here the CDR3 reads CAWSLAHEQYF. DNA for the CDR3: TGTGCCTGGAGTTTGGCCCACGAGCAGTACTTC.

CDR3 DNA: TGTGCCAGCAGTGAACCGGGACTAGCGGGGGGTGAGACCCAGTACTTC. This translates into CASSEPGLAGGETQYF. The chain employs TRBV2 and TRBJ2-5, with TRBD2 matching over 15 bases. The length of the CDR3 is 16 residues. Germline loops: CDR1 SNHLY, CDR2 FYNNEI. V shed 2 bases, J shed 5 bases, and the junction held 3 bases outside the gene matches. The full variable domain, its missing parts supplied by reference TRBV2 and TRBJ2-5, is EPEVTQTPSHQVTQMGQEVILRCVPISNHLYFYWYRQILGQKVEFLVSFYNNEISEKSEIFDDQFSVERPDGSNFTLKIRSTKLEDSAMYFCASSEPGLAGGETQYFGPGTRLLVL.

This chain connects TRBV5-1 to TRBJ1-5; 10 nucleotides match TRBD1. J was trimmed by 5 bases and V by 4 bases; bases with no gene match: 3. Germline V gene data show CDR1 as SGHRS and CDR2 as YFSETQ. This CDR3 has 14 amino acids. This CDR3 is CASSVGQGDQPQHF. The CDR3 region has the DNA TGCGCCAGCAGCGTCGGACAGGGGGATCAGCCCCAGCATTTT.

Written as DNA, the CDR3 is TGTGCCAGCAGCTTGGGAGGGTTCCGGACTGAAGCTTTCTTT. This codes for CASSLGGFRTEAFF. This sequence joins TRBV5-5 and TRBJ1-1; no firm D call. V was cut by 0 bases and J by 5 bases, with 11 bases left in between. Germline CDR1 SGHKS, CDR2 YYEKEE (reference sequence). The length of the CDR3 is 14 residues. The full variable domain, with the rest looked up from reference TRBV5-5 and TRBJ1-1, is DAGVTQSPTHLIKTRGQQVTLRCSPISGHKSVSWYQQVLGQGPQFIFQYYEKEERGRGNFPDRFSARQFPNYSSELNVNALLLGDSALYLCASSLGGFRTEAFFGQGTRLTVV.

The sample holds one count of this clone. The V gene is TRBV6-5, the J gene TRBJ2-1; TRBD1 matches 10 bases. This CDR3 spans 16 amino acids. Germline CDR1 is MNHEY and CDR2 is SVGAGI. With 0 bases clipped from V and 3 bases from J, the junction kept 2 bases outside the gene matches. The CDR3 nucleotides are TGTGCCAGCAGTTACTCCGGGACAGGGGACTACAATGAGCAGTTCTTC. This encodes CASSYSGTGDYNEQFF.

This sequence joins TRBV15 and TRBJ2-7; weak D call: TRBD2 (6 bases). Germline V lookup: CDR1 LNHNV, CDR2 YYDKDF (reference sequence). Trimming pared 1 base from V and 7 bases from J, leaving 26 bases between. The CDR3 consists of 18 residues. The CDR3: CATSRAFRTTGLRVEQYF. Here the CDR3 DNA reads TGTGCCACCAGCAGAGCTTTTCGCACAACGGGACTCCGAGTGGAGCAGTACTTC.

This clone was detected once. The chain combines TRBV7-8 with TRBJ1-4; unclear D gene. V was cut by 2 bases and J by 7 bases, with 17 bases left in between. This CDR3 region has 16 residues. Germline V gene sequence: CDR1 SGHVS, CDR2 FQNEAQ. The CDR3 DNA sequence: TGTGCCAGCAGCTTATCGACCAACAGAAGGATTGAAAAACTGTTTTTT. Translating it yields CASSLSTNRRIEKLFF. The complete variable domain, with remaining parts taken from reference TRBV7-8 and TRBJ1-4, reads GAGVSQSPRYKVAKRGQDVALRCDPISGHVSLFWYQQALGQGPEFLTYFQNEAQLDKSGLPSDRFFAERPEGSVSTLKIQRTQQEDSAVYLCASSLSTNRRIEKLFFGSGTQLSVL.

This chain uses TRBV6-6 with TRBJ1-5; no clear D gene. The CDR3 is 15 residues long. Germline CDR1 is MNHNY and CDR2 is SVGAGI (reference sequence). The germline V and J ends were trimmed by 5 bases and 3 bases, with 14 bases remaining between them. The CDR3 DNA sequence: TGTGCCAGCAGTATAGGACCTAGTGTCAATCAGCCCCAGCATTTT. It is translated as CASSIGPSVNQPQHF.

The chain is built from TRBV10-3 and TRBJ1-3; no firm D call. Trimming left V 0 bases short and J 8 bases short, with 5 bases between. Per the germline V gene, CDR1 is ENHRY and CDR2 is SYGVKD. This CDR3 is built from 12 residues. The CDR3 protein is CAISESHDTIYF. The CDR3 DNA reads as TGTGCCATCAGTGAGTCTCACGACACCATATATTTT.